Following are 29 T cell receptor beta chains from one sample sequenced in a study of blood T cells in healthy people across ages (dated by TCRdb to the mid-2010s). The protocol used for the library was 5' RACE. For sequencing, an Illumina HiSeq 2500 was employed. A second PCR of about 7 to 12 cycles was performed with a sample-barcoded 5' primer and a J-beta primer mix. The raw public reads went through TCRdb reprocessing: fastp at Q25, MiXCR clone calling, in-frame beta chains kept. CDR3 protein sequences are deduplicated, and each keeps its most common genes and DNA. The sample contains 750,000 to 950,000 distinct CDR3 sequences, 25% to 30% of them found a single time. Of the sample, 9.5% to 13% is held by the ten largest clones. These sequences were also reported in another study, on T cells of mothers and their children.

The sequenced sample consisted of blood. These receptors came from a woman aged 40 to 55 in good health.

CDR3 in DNA: TGTGCCAGCAGTTACCCTAGCGGGGGGGCCGTAAGCTACAATGAGCAGTTCTTC. Its protein is CASSYPSGGAVSYNEQFF. This sequence joins TRBV6-2 or TRBV6-3 and TRBJ2-1; 12 nucleotides line up with TRBD2. The germline CDR1 and CDR2 sequences are MNHEY and SVGEGT. Germline trimming cut 2 bases from V and 3 bases from J; bases unmatched to any gene: 8. CDR3 length: 18 amino acids.

The CDR3: CSARGQEVMNTEAFF. The CDR3 DNA is TGCAGTGCTAGGGGACAGGAGGTCATGAACACTGAAGCTTTCTTT. The rearrangement uses TRBV20-1 and TRBJ1-1, with 8 bases aligning to TRBD1. CDR1 DFQATT and CDR2 SNEGSKA come from the germline V gene (reference sequence). The length of the CDR3 is 15 residues. Trimming removed 3 bases from V and 0 bases from J; junction bases left unmatched: 6.

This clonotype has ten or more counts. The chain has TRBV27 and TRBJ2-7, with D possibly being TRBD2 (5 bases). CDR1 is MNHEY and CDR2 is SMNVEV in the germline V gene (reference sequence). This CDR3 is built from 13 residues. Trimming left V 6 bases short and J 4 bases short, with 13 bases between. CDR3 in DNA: TGTGCCAGCAGCACTACGCGGGTGTACGAGCAGTACTTC. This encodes CASSTTRVYEQYF.

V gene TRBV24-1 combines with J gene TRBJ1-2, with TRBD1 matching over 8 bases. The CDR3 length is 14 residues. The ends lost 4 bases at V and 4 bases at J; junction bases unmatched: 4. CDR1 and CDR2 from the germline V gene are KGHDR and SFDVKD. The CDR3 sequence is CATSDTDRGYGYTF. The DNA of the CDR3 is TGTGCCACCAGTGACACAGACAGGGGCTATGGCTACACCTTC.

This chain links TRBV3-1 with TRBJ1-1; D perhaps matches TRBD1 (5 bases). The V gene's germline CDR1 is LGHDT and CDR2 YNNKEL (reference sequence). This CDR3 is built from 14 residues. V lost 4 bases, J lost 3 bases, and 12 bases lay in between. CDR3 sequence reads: CASSPFGGDTEAFF. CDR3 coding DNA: TGTGCCAGCAGCCCCTTTGGAGGGGACACTGAAGCTTTCTTT.

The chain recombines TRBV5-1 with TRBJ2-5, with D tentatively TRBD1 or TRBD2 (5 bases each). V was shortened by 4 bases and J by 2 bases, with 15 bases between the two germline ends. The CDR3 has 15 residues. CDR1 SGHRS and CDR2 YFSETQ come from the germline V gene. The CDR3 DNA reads TGCGCCAGCAGCCTTCAGCCGGGACCGCAAGAGACCCAGTACTTC. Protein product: CASSLQPGPQETQYF.

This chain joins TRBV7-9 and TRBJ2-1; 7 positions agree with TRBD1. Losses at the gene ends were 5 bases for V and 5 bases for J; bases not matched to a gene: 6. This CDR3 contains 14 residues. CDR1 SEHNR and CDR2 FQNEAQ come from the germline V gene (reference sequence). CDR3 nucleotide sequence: TGTGCCAGCAGCCCAGGGACAGTACACAATGAGCAGTTCTTC. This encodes CASSPGTVHNEQFF. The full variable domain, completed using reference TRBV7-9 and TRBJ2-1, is DTGVSQNPRHKITKRGQNVTFRCDPISEHNRLYWYRQTLGQGPEFLTYFQNEAQLEKSRLLSDRFSAERPKGSFSTLEIQRTEQGDSAMYLCASSPGTVHNEQFFGPGTRLTVL.

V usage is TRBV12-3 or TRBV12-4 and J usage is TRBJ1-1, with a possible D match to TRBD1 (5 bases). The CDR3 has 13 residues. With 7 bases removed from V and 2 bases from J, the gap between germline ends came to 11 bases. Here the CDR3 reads CASIRRANTEAFF. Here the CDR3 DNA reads TGTGCCAGCATCCGCAGGGCTAACACTGAAGCTTTCTTT.

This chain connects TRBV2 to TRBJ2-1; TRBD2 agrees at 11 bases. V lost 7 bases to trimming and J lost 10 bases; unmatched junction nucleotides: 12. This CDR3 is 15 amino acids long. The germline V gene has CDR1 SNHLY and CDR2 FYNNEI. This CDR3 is CASTLGLAAGREQFF. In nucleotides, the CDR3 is TGTGCCAGCACCCTGGGACTAGCGGCGGGTCGGGAGCAGTTCTTC.

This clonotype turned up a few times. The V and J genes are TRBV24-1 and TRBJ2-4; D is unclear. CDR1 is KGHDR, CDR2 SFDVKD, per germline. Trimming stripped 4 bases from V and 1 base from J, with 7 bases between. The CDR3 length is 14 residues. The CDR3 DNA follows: TGTGCCACCAGTGACCCCGGGGCCAAAAACATTCAGTACTTC. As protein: CATSDPGAKNIQYF.

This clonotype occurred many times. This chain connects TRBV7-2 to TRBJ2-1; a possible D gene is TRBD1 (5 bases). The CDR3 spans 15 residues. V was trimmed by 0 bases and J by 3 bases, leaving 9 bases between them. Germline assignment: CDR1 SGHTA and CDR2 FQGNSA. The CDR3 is CASSLADSFYNEQFF. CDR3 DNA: TGTGCCAGCAGCTTAGCCGACAGTTTCTACAATGAGCAGTTCTTC.

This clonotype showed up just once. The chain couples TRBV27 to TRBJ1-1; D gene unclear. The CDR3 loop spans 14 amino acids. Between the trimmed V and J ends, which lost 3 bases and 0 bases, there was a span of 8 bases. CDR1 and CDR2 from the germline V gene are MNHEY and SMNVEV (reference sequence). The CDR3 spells CASSLDAMNTEAFF. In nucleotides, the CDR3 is TGTGCCAGCAGTTTGGACGCCATGAACACTGAAGCTTTCTTT.

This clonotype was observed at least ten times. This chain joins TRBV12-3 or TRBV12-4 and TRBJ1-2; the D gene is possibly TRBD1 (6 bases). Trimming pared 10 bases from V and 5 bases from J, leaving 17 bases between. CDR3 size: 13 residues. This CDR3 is CAIRGAVGYGYTF. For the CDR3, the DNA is TGTGCCATTCGGGGGGCGGTGGGTTATGGCTACACCTTC.

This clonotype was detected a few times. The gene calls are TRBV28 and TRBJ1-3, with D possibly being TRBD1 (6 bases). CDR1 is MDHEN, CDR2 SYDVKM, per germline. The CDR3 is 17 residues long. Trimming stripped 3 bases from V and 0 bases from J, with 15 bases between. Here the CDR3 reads CASSFSVIRGSGNTIYF. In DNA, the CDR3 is TGTGCCAGCAGTTTTTCCGTAATCAGGGGCTCTGGAAACACCATATATTTT.

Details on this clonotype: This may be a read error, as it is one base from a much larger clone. The CDR3 bases are TGTGCCAGCAGCCCCCAGCTAAACACAGATACGCAGTATTTT. Protein sequence: CASSPQLNTDTQYF. The chain links TRBV7-9 to TRBJ2-3, with no clear D. CDR3 length equals 14 residues. Trimming took off 5 bases at V and 2 bases at J, with 11 bases between the two ends. The germline V gene encodes CDR1 SEHNR and CDR2 FQNEAQ (reference sequence).

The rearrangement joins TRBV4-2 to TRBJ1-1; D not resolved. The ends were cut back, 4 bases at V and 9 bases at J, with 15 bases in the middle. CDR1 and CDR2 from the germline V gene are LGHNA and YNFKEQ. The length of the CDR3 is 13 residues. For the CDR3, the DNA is TGTGCCAGCAGCCTGAGTGGGAGACCCAAAGCTTTCTTT. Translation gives CASSLSGRPKAFF.

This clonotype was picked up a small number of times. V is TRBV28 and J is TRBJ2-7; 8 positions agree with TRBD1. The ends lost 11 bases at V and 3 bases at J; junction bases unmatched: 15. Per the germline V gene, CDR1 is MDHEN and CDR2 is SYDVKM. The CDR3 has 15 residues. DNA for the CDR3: TGTGCCCGTACCAGGACAGGGTACGAGCACTACGAGCAGTACTTC. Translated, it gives CARTRTGYEHYEQYF. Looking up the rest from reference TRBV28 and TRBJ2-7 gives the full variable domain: DVKVTQSSRYLVKRTGEKVFLECVQDMDHENMFWYRQDPGLGLRLIYFSYDVKMKEKGDIPEGYSVSREKKERFSLILESASTNQTSMYLCARTRTGYEHYEQYFGPGTRLTVT.

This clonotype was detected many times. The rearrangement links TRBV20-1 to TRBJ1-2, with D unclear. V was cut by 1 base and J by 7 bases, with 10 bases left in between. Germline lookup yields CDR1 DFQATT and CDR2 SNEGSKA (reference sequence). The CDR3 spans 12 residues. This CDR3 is CSARAGLGGYTF. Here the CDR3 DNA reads TGCAGTGCTAGAGCAGGACTGGGTGGCTACACCTTC.

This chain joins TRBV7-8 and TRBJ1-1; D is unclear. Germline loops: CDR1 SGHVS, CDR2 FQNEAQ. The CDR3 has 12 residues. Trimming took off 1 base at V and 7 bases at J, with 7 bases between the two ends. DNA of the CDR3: TGTGCCAGCAGCTTAGGGTTCAGTGAAGCTTTCTTT. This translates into CASSLGFSEAFF.

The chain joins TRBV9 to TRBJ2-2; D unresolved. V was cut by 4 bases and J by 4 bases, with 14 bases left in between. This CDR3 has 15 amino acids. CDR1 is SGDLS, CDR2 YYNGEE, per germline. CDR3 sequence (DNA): TGTGCCAGCAGCATAGGGATGGCAAGCACCGGGGAGCTGTTTTTT. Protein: CASSIGMASTGELFF.

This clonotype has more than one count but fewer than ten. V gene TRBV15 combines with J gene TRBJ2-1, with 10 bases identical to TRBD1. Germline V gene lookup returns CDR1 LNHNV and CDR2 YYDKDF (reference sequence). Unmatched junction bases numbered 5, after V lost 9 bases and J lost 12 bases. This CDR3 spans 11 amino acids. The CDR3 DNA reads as TGTGCCACTTGGACAGGGGGAGGGCAGTTCTTC. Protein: CATWTGGGQFF.

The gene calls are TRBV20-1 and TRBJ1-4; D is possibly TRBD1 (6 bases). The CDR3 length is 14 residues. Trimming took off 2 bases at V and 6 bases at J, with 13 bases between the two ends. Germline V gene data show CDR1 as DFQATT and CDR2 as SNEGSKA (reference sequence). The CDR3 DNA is TGCAGTGCTAGAATACCACAGGGCGATGAAAAACTGTTTTTT. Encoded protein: CSARIPQGDEKLFF.

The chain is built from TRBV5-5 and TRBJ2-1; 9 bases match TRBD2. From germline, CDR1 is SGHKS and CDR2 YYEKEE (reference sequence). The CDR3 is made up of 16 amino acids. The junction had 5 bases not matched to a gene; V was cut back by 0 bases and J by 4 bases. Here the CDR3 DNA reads TGTGCCAGCAGCTTGGCCCCTGCGGGGGGGTACAATGAGCAGTTCTTC. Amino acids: CASSLAPAGGYNEQFF.

The CDR3 coding sequence is TGTGCCAGCAGCTTGGGGACAGCTCCGTCGGATACGCAGTATTTT. This codes for CASSLGTAPSDTQYF. The rearrangement joins TRBV7-2 to TRBJ2-3; 7 bases match TRBD1. The ends lost 3 bases at V and 6 bases at J; junction bases unmatched: 9. This CDR3 region has 15 residues. Per germline, CDR1 SGHTA and CDR2 FQGNSA.

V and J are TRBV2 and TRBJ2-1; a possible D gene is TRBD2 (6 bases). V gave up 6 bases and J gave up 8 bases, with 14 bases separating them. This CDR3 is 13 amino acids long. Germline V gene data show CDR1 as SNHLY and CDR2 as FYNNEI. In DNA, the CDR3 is TGTGCCAGCAGCCGGGACTGGTTCGATGAGCAGTTCTTC. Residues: CASSRDWFDEQFF.

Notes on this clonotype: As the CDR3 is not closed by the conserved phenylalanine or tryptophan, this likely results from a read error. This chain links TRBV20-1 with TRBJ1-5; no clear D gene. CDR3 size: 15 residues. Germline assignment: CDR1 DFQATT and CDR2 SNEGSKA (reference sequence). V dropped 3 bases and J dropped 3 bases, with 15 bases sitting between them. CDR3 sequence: CSARGGRSFNQPQHC. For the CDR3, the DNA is TGCAGTGCTAGGGGCGGTCGATCGTTCAATCAGCCCCAGCATTGT.

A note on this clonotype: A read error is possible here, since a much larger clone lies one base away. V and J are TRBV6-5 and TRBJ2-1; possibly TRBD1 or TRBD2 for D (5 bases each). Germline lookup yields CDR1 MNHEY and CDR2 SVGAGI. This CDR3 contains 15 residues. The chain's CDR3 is CATSYSTLRGDEQFF. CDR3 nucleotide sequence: TGTGCCACCAGTTACTCGACTCTTCGGGGCGATGAGCAGTTCTTC.

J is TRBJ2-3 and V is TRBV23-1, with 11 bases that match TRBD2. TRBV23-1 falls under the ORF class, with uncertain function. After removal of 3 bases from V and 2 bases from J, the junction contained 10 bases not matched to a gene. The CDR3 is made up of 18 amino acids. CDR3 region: CASSQPDSLAGDTDTQYF. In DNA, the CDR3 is TGCGCCAGCAGTCAGCCTGATTCACTAGCGGGGGACACAGATACGCAGTATTTT.

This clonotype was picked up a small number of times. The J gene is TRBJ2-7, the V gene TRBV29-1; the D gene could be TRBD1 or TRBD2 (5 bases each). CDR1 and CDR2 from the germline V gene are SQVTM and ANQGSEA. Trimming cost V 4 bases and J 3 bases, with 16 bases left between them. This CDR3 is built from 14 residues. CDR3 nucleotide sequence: TGCAGCGTTGGCGACCCGGGACGGTTCTACGAGCAGTACTTC. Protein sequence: CSVGDPGRFYEQYF.